This T cell receptor (beta chain) is from a study of T cells after posttransplantation cyclophosphamide. Study-wide points: After PTCy, TRB diversity resembled that of CNI/methotrexate controls. Skin or GI-infiltrating T cells shared few TRB sequences with blood. Donor-recipient repertoire similarity was low at 1-2 months, rising over year one.

Trimming at V came to 5 bases and at J to 4 bases, leaving 10 bases not matched to a gene. CDR1 and CDR2 from the germline V gene are LGHNA and YSLEER. CDR3 length: 16 amino acids. Cyclophosphamide on days +3 and +4 followed busulfan-fludarabine conditioning and a marrow graft. Regarding this clone: Its antigen is undetermined.

Measured with immunoSEQ multiplex PCR; TCRdb has only the in-frame clones, and not every one. The sample includes 10,000 to 13,000 clones, around 86% of them seen just once. The receptor's source is a male patient in his 30s who received an allogeneic stem cell transplant from a related donor, was CMV-positive, and had acute GVHD only. A subset of T cells may come from the graft donor. This chain connects TRBV4-3 to TRBJ1-3, with TRBD1 matching over 8 bases. The source material was CD4+ T cells sorted from PBMCs, sampled after allogeneic stem cell transplant with posttransplant cyclophosphamide. CDR3 coding DNA: TGCGCCAGCAGCTTGGACGGACAGGGACAAGGAAACACCATATATTTT. Translated, it gives CASSLDGQGQGNTIYF.